The 21 T cell receptor beta chains presented below share a single source sample, sequenced in a study of patients and donors after allogeneic stem cell transplantation. TCRdb re-analysed the RT-PCR reads in MiXCR, keeping a single row per CDR3 protein. The sample comprises under 200,000 distinct CDR3 sequences, more than 20% of which are singletons, and 25% to 30% rests with the top ten. Material: blood, either unsorted or a sorted T cell fraction (not recorded which). The receptors here all came from a human donor who was either an allogeneic HSCT recipient or a stem cell or donor lymphocyte infusion donor (not recorded which). It is not recorded whose cells these are; they may come from a transplant donor.

The table lists this clonotype with a count of one. V and J are TRBV10-3 and TRBJ2-3, with 8 bases aligning to TRBD1. With 8 bases clipped from V and 5 bases from J, the junction kept 3 bases outside the gene matches. Germline V gene data show CDR1 as ENHRY and CDR2 as SYGVKD. This CDR3 is built from 12 residues. For the CDR3, the DNA is TGTGCCATCGCAGGGGGCGGAGATACGCAGTATTTT. Residues: CAIAGGGDTQYF.

This clonotype appeared a few times. V usage is TRBV27 and J usage is TRBJ2-1; the D gene is possibly TRBD2 (5 bases). The CDR3 totals 15 residues. The V and J ends lost 5 bases and 8 bases respectively, with 19 bases between them. Per germline, CDR1 MNHEY and CDR2 SMNVEV (reference sequence). The chain's CDR3 is CASSHTRVRIDEQFF. CDR3 nucleotide sequence: TGTGCCAGCAGTCACACTAGGGTCCGGATAGATGAGCAGTTCTTC.

V and J are TRBV10-3 and TRBJ2-1, with a weak D call TRBD2 (5 bases). Trimming shortened V by 0 bases and J by 0 bases, and 6 bases separated the two germline ends. CDR3 length: 15 amino acids. Germline V gives CDR1 ENHRY, CDR2 SYGVKD. The CDR3 spells CAISESGSSYNEQFF. The CDR3 bases are TGTGCCATCAGTGAGTCGGGGAGCTCCTACAATGAGCAGTTCTTC.

This clonotype was observed a few times. The rearrangement uses TRBV5-1 and TRBJ1-2; possibly TRBD1 for D (5 bases). In germline, CDR1 is SGHRS, CDR2 YFSETQ. The germline V and J ends were trimmed by 7 bases and 7 bases, with 20 bases remaining between them. This CDR3 is built from 14 residues. The CDR3 spells CASGSTGTLGGYTF. In DNA, the CDR3 is TGCGCCAGCGGATCGACCGGGACCTTGGGTGGCTACACCTTC.

This clonotype occurred a few times. The chain carries TRBV10-3 and TRBJ2-2; weak D call: TRBD1 (5 bases). V gave up 7 bases and J gave up 1 base, with 19 bases separating them. This CDR3 comprises 17 residues. Germline values: CDR1 ENHRY, CDR2 SYGVKD. The CDR3 DNA follows: TGTGCCATCACCGAGTCCCCATGGCAGGGGAACACCGGGGAGCTGTTTTTT. It specifies CAITESPWQGNTGELFF.

The chain couples TRBV2 to TRBJ2-5; D might be TRBD2 (5 bases). Per germline, CDR1 SNHLY and CDR2 FYNNEI. The CDR3 is 9 amino acids. V was pared by 7 bases and J by 13 bases, with 10 bases between. The CDR3 DNA reads TGTGCCAGCACCCCAGGAGGGTACTTC. Translation gives CASTPGGYF.

V and J are TRBV20-1 and TRBJ2-3, with 11 nucleotides matching TRBD2. This CDR3 is built from 16 residues. Trimming took 1 base from V and 2 from J; bases not matched to a gene: 5. Germline assignment: CDR1 DFQATT and CDR2 SNEGSKA (reference sequence). CDR3 sequence reads: CSARVTSGGYTDTQYF. The CDR3 DNA is TGCAGTGCTAGAGTAACTAGCGGGGGTTACACAGATACGCAGTATTTT.

The chain joins TRBV5-1 to TRBJ1-1; 7 bases are shared with TRBD1. In germline, CDR1 is SGHRS, CDR2 YFSETQ. The CDR3 spans 14 residues. V dropped 1 base and J dropped 3; count of bases not matched to a gene: 3. As DNA, the CDR3 is TGCGCCAGCAGCTTGTGGGACAGCGACACTGAAGCTTTCTTT. This gives the protein CASSLWDSDTEAFF. The full variable domain, rest sourced from reference TRBV5-1 and TRBJ1-1, is KAGVTQTPRYLIKTRGQQVTLSCSPISGHRSVSWYQQTPGQGLQFLFEYFSETQRNKGNFPGRFSGRQFSNSRSEMNVSTLELGDSALYLCASSLWDSDTEAFFGQGTRLTVV.

This clonotype was detected only a few times. This chain links TRBV3-1 with TRBJ1-4; tentative D call: TRBD1 (5 bases). The CDR3 runs to 16 residues. Germline CDR1 and CDR2: LGHDT and YNNKEL (reference sequence). Trimming left V 1 base short and J 4 bases short, with 13 bases between. The CDR3: CASSQVWDGNNEKLFF. The CDR3 DNA follows: TGTGCCAGCAGCCAAGTATGGGACGGAAATAATGAAAAACTGTTTTTT. Filled out from reference TRBV3-1 and TRBJ1-4, the complete variable domain reads DTAVSQTPKYLVTQMGNDKSIKCEQNLGHDTMYWYKQDSKKFLKIMFSYNNKELIINETVPNRFSPKSPDKAHLNLHINSLELGDSAVYFCASSQVWDGNNEKLFFGSGTQLSVL.

The V gene is TRBV28, the J gene TRBJ2-5; 11 bases agree with TRBD2. This CDR3 has 16 residues. Trimming took 3 bases from V and 4 from J; bases not matched to a gene: 7. CDR1 is MDHEN and CDR2 is SYDVKM in the germline V gene. This CDR3 is CASSFNSGRAIETQYF. CDR3 nucleotide sequence: TGTGCCAGCAGTTTTAATAGCGGGAGGGCCATAGAGACCCAGTACTTC.

Only a few counts were recorded for this clonotype. The rearrangement joins TRBV24-1 to TRBJ2-1, with 7 nucleotides matching TRBD2. V lost 4 bases and J lost 4; bases outside the gene matches: 6. This CDR3 contains 15 residues. CDR1 is KGHDR and CDR2 is SFDVKD in the germline V gene. DNA for the CDR3: TGTGCCACCAGTGAACCAACTAGCGTGTACAATGAGCAGTTCTTC. It is translated as CATSEPTSVYNEQFF.

CDR3 sequence (DNA): TGTGCCAGCAGCCCTAGGGCCCGGATCGAAGAGACCCAGTACTTC. This encodes CASSPRARIEETQYF. V is TRBV9 and J is TRBJ2-5; no firm D call. V was clipped by 4 bases and J by 3 bases, with 16 bases between them. CDR1 is SGDLS, CDR2 YYNGEE, per germline. The CDR3 contains 15 residues.

This clonotype occurred once. The chain employs TRBV7-2 and TRBJ2-2, with D hard to call. CDR3 size: 16 residues. Per the germline V gene, CDR1 is SGHTA and CDR2 is FQGNSA. V was clipped by 4 bases and J by 4 bases, with 16 bases between them. CDR3 sequence reads: CASSSIPLALTGELFF. CDR3 DNA: TGTGCCAGCAGCTCCATCCCCCTGGCCCTCACCGGGGAGCTGTTTTTT.

The V call is TRBV7-9, the J call TRBJ2-5; D is ambiguous. The CDR3 is made up of 14 amino acids. Trimming stripped 3 bases from V and 5 bases from J, with 13 bases between. CDR1 is SEHNR, CDR2 FQNEAQ, per germline (reference sequence). The CDR3 DNA reads as TGTGCCAGCAGCTTCCTACAACCCCAGGAGACCCAGTACTTC. It translates to CASSFLQPQETQYF. Filled out from reference TRBV7-9 and TRBJ2-5, the complete variable domain reads DTGVSQNPRHKITKRGQNVTFRCDPISEHNRLYWYRQTLGQGPEFLTYFQNEAQLEKSRLLSDRFSAERPKGSFSTLEIQRTEQGDSAMYLCASSFLQPQETQYFGPGTRLLVL.

CDR3 amino acids: CSVERGRNTGELFF. The CDR3 DNA is TGCAGCGTTGAAAGGGGCCGGAACACCGGGGAGCTGTTTTTT. This chain joins TRBV29-1 and TRBJ2-2; possible D gene TRBD1, 5 bases. The length of the CDR3 is 14 residues. Germline-derived CDR1 and CDR2 are SQVTM and ANQGSEA. Trimming took 2 bases from V and 1 from J, leaving 8 bases between them.

V is TRBV10-3 and J is TRBJ1-1; the D gene is possibly TRBD1 (6 bases). Germline loops: CDR1 ENHRY, CDR2 SYGVKD. Between the trimmed V and J ends, which lost 0 bases and 2 bases, there was a span of 13 bases. The CDR3 is 16 residues long. This chain's CDR3 is CAISESRGDHNTEAFF. Here the CDR3 DNA reads TGTGCCATCAGTGAGTCGAGGGGGGACCATAACACTGAAGCTTTCTTT.

This chain connects TRBV12-5 to TRBJ2-1, with unresolved D. Trimming removed 6 bases from V and 2 bases from J, with 11 bases in between. CDR3 length: 14 amino acids. The germline CDR1 and CDR2 sequences are LGHNT and FRNRAP. The CDR3: CASGLASTYNEQFF. CDR3 sequence (DNA): TGTGCTAGTGGCCTCGCTAGTACCTACAATGAGCAGTTCTTC.

This chain joins TRBV30 and TRBJ2-3; TRBD1 matches 9 bases. Per the germline V gene, CDR1 is GTSNPN and CDR2 is SVGIG (reference sequence). Trimming removed 2 bases from V and 3 bases from J; junction bases left unmatched: 6. This CDR3 has 15 residues. The CDR3 coding sequence is TGTGCCTGGAGTCCACCGGGACAGGGAACAGATACGCAGTATTTT. This gives the protein CAWSPPGQGTDTQYF.

The gene calls are TRBV20-1 and TRBJ2-7, with no clear D. The CDR3 sequence is 11 residues long. From germline, CDR1 is DFQATT and CDR2 SNEGSKA (reference sequence). The V end lost 6 bases, the J end lost 4 bases, and 10 bases lay between the germline ends. The CDR3 protein is CSALFGYEQYF. The CDR3 DNA follows: TGCAGTGCCCTTTTTGGTTACGAGCAGTACTTC.

V is TRBV29-1 and J is TRBJ1-1; D is unclear. V lost 7 bases and J 1 base, leaving 7 bases between the germline ends. Germline CDR1 reads SQVTM; CDR2 reads ANQGSEA. The CDR3 extends over 11 amino acids. The CDR3 region is CSAVENTEAFF. The CDR3 DNA follows: TGCAGCGCGGTGGAGAACACTGAAGCTTTCTTT. Variable domain in full (rest from reference TRBV29-1 and TRBJ1-1): SAVISQKPSRDICQRGTSLTIQCQVDSQVTMMFWYRQQPGQSLTLIATANQGSEATYESGFVIDKFPISRPNLTFSTLTVSNMSPEDSSIYLCSAVENTEAFFGQGTRLTVV.

This clonotype showed up just a few times. The chain recombines TRBV27 with TRBJ1-1, with a weak D call TRBD1 (6 bases). The length of the CDR3 is 13 residues. The V gene lost 7 bases and the J gene lost 0 bases, with 9 bases spanning the gap. The germline V gene has CDR1 MNHEY and CDR2 SMNVEV (reference sequence). The CDR3 DNA reads TGTGCCAGCAAGACAGGACTGAACACTGAAGCTTTCTTT. Translation gives CASKTGLNTEAFF.